Below are 10 T cell receptor beta chains sequenced from a single sample in a study of Graves' ophthalmopathy and Graves' hyperthyroidism. Amplified TCR beta CDR3 regions were obtained using RNA transcripts as template. Second-round multiplex PCR came after a first-round RT-PCR that employed HTBI primers. TCRdb used MiXCR to reprocess the multiplex PCR reads, holding one entry per CDR3 protein. The sample has 200,000 to 250,000 distinct CDR3 sequences; roughly 29% are singletons. Sequencing was carried out using peripheral blood. The origin of the receptors is a man aged 45-65 years with Graves' ophthalmopathy.

The table lists this clonotype with many counts. The V and J genes are TRBV4-3 and TRBJ2-5; perhaps TRBD2 as D (5 bases). CDR1 LGHNA and CDR2 YSLEER come from the germline V gene. This CDR3 is 18 amino acids long. V lost 0 bases, J lost 1 base, and 18 bases lay in between. The DNA of the CDR3 is TGCGCCAGCAGCCAAGATCTTGAGGGTCCCTACTCCCAAGAGACCCAGTACTTC. Its protein product is CASSQDLEGPYSQETQYF.

This clonotype occurred many times. The chain carries TRBV20-1 and TRBJ1-6; the D is unclear. Trimming pared 0 bases from V and 5 bases from J, leaving 8 bases between. Germline V gives CDR1 DFQATT, CDR2 SNEGSKA (reference sequence). The length of the CDR3 is 14 residues. The CDR3 protein is CSAREAANNSPLHF. Written as DNA, the CDR3 is TGCAGTGCTAGAGAGGCAGCAAATAATTCACCCCTCCACTTT.

This clonotype has at least ten counts. The rearrangement links TRBV3-1 to TRBJ1-2; unclear D gene. CDR1 LGHDT and CDR2 YNNKEL come from the germline V gene (reference sequence). The CDR3 has 14 residues. Trimming removed 0 bases at V and 6 bases at J, with 11 bases between. The CDR3 bases are TGTGCCAGCAGCCAAGATGGCGGAAATAATGGCTACACCTTC. Translation gives CASSQDGGNNGYTF.

The sample holds many counts of this clonotype. The rearrangement links TRBV10-1 to TRBJ2-5; 7 bases fit TRBD2. The length of the CDR3 is 15 residues. CDR1 is WNHNN, CDR2 SYGVQD, per germline (reference sequence). Trimming cost V 3 bases and J 2 bases; bases outside gene matches: 6. The CDR3 DNA reads TGCGCCAGCAGTGAACTAAAGGGACTACAAGAGACCCAGTACTTC. It codes for CASSELKGLQETQYF.

This clonotype was seen repeatedly, ten times or more. The chain employs TRBV12-3 or TRBV12-4 and TRBJ2-7; possibly TRBD1 for D (6 bases). V gave up 7 bases and J gave up 4 bases, with 14 bases separating them. The CDR3 sequence is 13 residues long. Here the CDR3 DNA reads TGTGCCAGCACACAGGGTACGCAATACGAGCAGTACTTC. Protein sequence: CASTQGTQYEQYF.

This sequence joins TRBV7-9 and TRBJ2-5, with 7 nucleotides matching TRBD1. The ends lost 1 base at V and 3 bases at J; junction bases unmatched: 5. CDR1 is SEHNR, CDR2 FQNEAQ, per germline (reference sequence). The CDR3 is made up of 15 amino acids. CDR3 in amino acids: CASSLDWTGKETQYF. CDR3 bases: TGTGCCAGCAGCTTAGACTGGACAGGAAAAGAGACCCAGTACTTC.

This clonotype was observed many times. This chain links TRBV6-2 or TRBV6-3 with TRBJ2-5; 7 bases are shared with TRBD2. Losses at the gene ends were 3 bases for V and 4 bases for J; bases not matched to a gene: 14. Germline-derived CDR1 and CDR2 are MNHEY and SVGEGT. The CDR3 totals 17 residues. The CDR3 DNA sequence: TGTGCCAGCAGTTATAGCTCTAGCGGCCTTCCCCGAGAGACCCAGTACTTC. Its protein product is CASSYSSSGLPRETQYF.

Many counts were recorded for this clonotype. V and J are TRBV7-2 and TRBJ2-2; maybe TRBD2 (6 bases). Germline V gene data show CDR1 as SGHTA and CDR2 as FQGNSA. The ends were cut back, 7 bases at V and 7 bases at J, with 16 bases in the middle. The CDR3 sequence is 14 residues long. The DNA of the CDR3 is TGTGCCAGCATCATAGCGCGGGGTCGCGGGGAGCTGTTTTTT. This translates into CASIIARGRGELFF. Filled out from reference TRBV7-2 and TRBJ2-2, the complete variable domain reads GAGVSQSPSNKVTEKGKDVELRCDPISGHTALYWYRQSLGQGLEFLIYFQGNSAPDKSGLPSDRFSAERTGGSVSTLTIQRTQQEDSAVYLCASIIARGRGELFFGEGSRLTVL.

This clonotype occurred many times. The CDR3 protein is CASSLVAGMNIQYF. The CDR3 DNA sequence: TGTGCCAGCAGCTTAGTGGCAGGGATGAACATTCAGTACTTC. The chain carries TRBV11-2 and TRBJ2-4; D perhaps matches TRBD1 (5 bases). The CDR3 is 14 amino acids. Germline CDR1 and CDR2: SGHAT and FQNNGV. With 1 base removed from V and 7 bases from J, the gap between germline ends came to 11 bases.

This clonotype was recorded at least ten times. The genes are TRBV7-2 and TRBJ2-5; D is unclear. The germline V and J ends were trimmed by 2 bases and 5 bases, with 9 bases remaining between them. CDR1 is SGHTA and CDR2 is FQGNSA in the germline V gene. The CDR3 length is 13 residues. The CDR3 DNA reads TGTGCCAGCAGCTTAAACCGGCGGGAGACCCAGTACTTC. It encodes CASSLNRRETQYF.